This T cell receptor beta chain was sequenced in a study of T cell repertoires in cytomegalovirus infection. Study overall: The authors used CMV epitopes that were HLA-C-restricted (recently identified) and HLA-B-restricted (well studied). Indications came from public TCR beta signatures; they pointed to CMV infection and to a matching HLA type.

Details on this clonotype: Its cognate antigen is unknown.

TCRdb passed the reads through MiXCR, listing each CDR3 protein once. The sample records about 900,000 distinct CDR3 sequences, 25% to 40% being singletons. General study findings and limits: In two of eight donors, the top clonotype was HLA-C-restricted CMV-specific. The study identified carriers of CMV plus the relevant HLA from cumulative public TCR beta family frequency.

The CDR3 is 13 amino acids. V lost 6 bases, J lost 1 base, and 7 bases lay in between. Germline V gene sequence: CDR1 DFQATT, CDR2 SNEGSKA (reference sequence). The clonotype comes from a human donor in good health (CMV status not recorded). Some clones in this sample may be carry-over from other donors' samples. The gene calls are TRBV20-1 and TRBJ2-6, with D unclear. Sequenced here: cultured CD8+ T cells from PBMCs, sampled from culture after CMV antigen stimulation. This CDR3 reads CSAAESGANVLTF. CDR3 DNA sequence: TGCAGTGCAGCAGAGTCTGGGGCCAACGTCCTGACTTTC.